This T cell receptor (beta chain) is from a study of T cells in Graves' hyperthyroidism and ophthalmopathy. RNA transcripts gave rise to amplified TCR beta CDR3 regions. In the first-round RT-PCR of the TCR CDR3, the HTBI primer set was used. In TCRdb, the multiplex PCR reads were re-called with MiXCR into one record per CDR3 protein. The data show approximately 500,000 distinct CDR3 sequences, with about 45% seen just once and around 7.7% held by the top ten. Stable hyperthyroidism: no ophthalmopathy progression over 18 months of follow-up. Newly diagnosed hyperthyroidism patients aged 18 to 65 years had disease lasting under 2 months. Diagnoses were established using clinical symptoms, serum thyroxine and TRAb, thyroid ultrasound and orbital computed tomography. This clonotype has ten or more counts. V lost 3 bases to trimming and J lost 3 bases, with 14 bases between them. Germline loops: CDR1 KGHSH, CDR2 LQKENI. The CDR3 consists of 15 residues.

The clonotype comes from a woman between 18 and 29 years old with Graves' hyperthyroidism. This sequence joins TRBV18 and TRBJ1-2; D gene ambiguous. Input material: peripheral blood or thyroid tissue (not recorded which). In nucleotides, the CDR3 is TGTGCCAGCTCACCGGCGCAGGATGTTGACTATGGCTACACCTTC. Translation gives CASSPAQDVDYGYTF.